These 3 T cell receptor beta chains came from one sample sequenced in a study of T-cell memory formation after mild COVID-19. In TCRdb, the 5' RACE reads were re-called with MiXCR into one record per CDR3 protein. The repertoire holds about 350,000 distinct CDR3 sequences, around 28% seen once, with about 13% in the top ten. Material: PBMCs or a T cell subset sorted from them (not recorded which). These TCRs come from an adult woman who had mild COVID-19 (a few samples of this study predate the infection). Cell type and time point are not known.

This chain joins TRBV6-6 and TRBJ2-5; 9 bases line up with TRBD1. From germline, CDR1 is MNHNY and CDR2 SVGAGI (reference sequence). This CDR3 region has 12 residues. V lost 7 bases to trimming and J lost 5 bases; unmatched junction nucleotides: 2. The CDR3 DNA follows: TGTGCCAGCAAACAGGGGGCGGAGACCCAGTACTTC. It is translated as CASKQGAETQYF.

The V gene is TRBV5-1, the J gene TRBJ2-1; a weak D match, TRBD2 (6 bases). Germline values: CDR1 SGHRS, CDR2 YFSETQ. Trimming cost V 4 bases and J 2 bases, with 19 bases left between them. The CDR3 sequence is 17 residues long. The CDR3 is CASSGGMSSFTYNEQFF. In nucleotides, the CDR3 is TGCGCCAGCAGCGGCGGGATGTCCTCGTTCACCTACAATGAGCAGTTCTTC.

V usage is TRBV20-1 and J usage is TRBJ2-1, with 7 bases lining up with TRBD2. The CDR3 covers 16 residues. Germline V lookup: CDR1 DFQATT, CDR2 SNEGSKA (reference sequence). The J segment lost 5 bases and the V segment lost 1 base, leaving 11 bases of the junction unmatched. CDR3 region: CSARAVAGASHNEQFF. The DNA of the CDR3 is TGCAGTGCTAGAGCTGTCGCGGGAGCTTCGCACAATGAGCAGTTCTTC.